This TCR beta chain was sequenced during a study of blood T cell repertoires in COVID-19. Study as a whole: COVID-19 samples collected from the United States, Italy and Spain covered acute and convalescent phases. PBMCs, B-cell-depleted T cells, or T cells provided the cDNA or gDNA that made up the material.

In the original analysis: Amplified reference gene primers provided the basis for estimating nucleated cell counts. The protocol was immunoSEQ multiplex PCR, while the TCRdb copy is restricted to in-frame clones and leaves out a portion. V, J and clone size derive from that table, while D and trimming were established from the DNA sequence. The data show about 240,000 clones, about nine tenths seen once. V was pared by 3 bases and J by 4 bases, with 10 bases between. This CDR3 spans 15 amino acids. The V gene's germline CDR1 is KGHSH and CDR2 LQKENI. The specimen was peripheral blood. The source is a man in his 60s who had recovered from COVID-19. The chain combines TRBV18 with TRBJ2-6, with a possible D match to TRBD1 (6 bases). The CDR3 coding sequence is TGTGCCAGCTCACCGTGGACAGTCGGGGCCAACGTCCTGACTTTC. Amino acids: CASSPWTVGANVLTF.